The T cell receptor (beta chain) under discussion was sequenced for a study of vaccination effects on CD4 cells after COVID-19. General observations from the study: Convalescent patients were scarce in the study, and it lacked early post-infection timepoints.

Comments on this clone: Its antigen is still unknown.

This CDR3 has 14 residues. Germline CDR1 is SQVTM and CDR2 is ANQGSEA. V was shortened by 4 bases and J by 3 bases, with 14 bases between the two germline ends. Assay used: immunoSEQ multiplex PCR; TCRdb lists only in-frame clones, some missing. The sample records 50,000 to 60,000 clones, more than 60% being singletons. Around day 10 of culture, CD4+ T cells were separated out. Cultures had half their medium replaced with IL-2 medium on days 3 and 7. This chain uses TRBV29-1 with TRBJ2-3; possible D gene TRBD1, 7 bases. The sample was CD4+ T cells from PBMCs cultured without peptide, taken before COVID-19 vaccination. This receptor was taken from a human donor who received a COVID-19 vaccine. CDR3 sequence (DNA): TGCAGCGTTGCCCAGGGGGGAGGAACAGATACGCAGTATTTT. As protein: CSVAQGGGTDTQYF.